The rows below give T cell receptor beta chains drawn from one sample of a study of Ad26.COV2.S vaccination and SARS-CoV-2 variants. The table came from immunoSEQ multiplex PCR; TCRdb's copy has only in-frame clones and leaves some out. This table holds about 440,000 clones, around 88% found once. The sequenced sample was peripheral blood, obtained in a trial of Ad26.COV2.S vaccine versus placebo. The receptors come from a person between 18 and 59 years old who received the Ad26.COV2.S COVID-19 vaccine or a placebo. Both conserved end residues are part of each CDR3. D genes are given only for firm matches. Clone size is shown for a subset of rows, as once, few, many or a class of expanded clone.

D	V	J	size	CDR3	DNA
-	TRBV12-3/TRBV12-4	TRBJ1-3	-	CASTPTRNTIYF	TGTGCCAGCACCCCTACCCGGAACACCATATATTTT
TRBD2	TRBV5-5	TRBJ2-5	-	CASSLARGLAGGRQETQYF	TGTGCCAGCAGCTTGGCCCGCGGACTAGCGGGAGGGCGGCAAGAGACCCAGTACTTC
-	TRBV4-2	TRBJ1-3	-	CASSQDGPINSGNTIYF	TGTGCCAGCAGCCAAGACGGGCCGATAAACTCTGGAAACACCATATATTTT
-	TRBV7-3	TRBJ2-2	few	CASSLGGVGRVDTGELFF	TGTGCCAGCAGCTTAGGGGGTGTGGGACGGGTAGACACCGGGGAGCTGTTTTTT
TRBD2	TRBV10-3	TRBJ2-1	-	CAISGLAGLHDEQFF	TGTGCCATCAGTGGTTTAGCGGGATTACATGATGAGCAGTTCTTC
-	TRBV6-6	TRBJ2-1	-	CASSYSSGNNEQFF	TGTGCCAGCAGTTACTCTAGCGGAAACAATGAGCAGTTCTTC
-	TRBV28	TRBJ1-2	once	CAAAGLFNYGYTF	TGTGCCGCGGCGGGGTTATTTAACTATGGCTACACCTTC
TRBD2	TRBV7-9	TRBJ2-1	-	CASSRPGGPYNEQFF	TGTGCCAGCAGTAGACCGGGAGGGCCCTACAATGAGCAGTTCTTC
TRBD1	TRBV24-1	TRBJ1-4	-	CATSARGQVREKLFF	TGTGCCACCAGCGCCCGAGGACAGGTTCGGGAAAAACTGTTTTTT
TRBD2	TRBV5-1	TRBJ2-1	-	CASSLSGRANNEQFF	TGCGCCAGCAGCTTAAGCGGGAGGGCCAACAATGAGCAGTTCTTC
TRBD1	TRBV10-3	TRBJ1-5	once	CATVGDRGPNQPQHF	TGTGCCACTGTCGGGGACAGGGGGCCGAATCAGCCCCAGCATTTT
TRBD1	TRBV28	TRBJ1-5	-	CASVGQEFRNQPQHF	TGTGCCAGCGTGGGACAGGAATTTCGCAATCAGCCCCAGCATTTT
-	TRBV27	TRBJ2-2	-	CASSSMWRELFF	TGTGCCAGCAGTTCAATGTGGCGGGAGCTGTTTTTT
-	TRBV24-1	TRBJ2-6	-	CATSGVPGAGGNVLTF	TGTGCCACCAGTGGGGTTCCGGGAGCTGGCGGGAACGTCCTGACTTTC
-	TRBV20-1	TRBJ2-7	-	CSASRGATYEQYF	TGCAGTGCTAGTCGGGGGGCAACCTACGAGCAGTACTTC
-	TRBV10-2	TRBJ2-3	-	CASSEFISGDTQYF	TGCGCCAGCAGTGAGTTTATTAGTGGCGATACGCAGTATTTT
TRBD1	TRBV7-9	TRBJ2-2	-	CAHDPGQGNTGELFF	TGTGCCCATGATCCGGGACAGGGTAACACCGGGGAGCTGTTTTTT
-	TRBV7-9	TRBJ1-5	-	CATTSPGRPQHF	TGTGCCACCACCTCACCCGGGCGGCCCCAGCATTTT
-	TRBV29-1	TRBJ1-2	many	CSASGQTYGYTF	TGCAGCGCCTCCGGACAGACCTATGGCTACACCTTC
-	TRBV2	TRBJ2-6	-	CASDRGANVLTF	TGTGCCAGCGACCGGGGGGCCAACGTCCTGACTTTC
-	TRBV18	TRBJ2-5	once	CASSLSGLETQYF	TGTGCCAGCTCACTTTCAGGGCTGGAGACCCAGTACTTC
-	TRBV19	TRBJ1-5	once	CASSMDPTWPQHF	TGTGCCAGTAGTATGGACCCAACCTGGCCCCAGCATTTT
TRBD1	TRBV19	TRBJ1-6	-	CATKDRGGISPLHF	TGTGCCACCAAGGACAGGGGAGGGATATCACCCCTCCACTTT
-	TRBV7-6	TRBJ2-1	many	CASSSAAWESLYNEQFF	TGTGCCAGCAGCTCAGCAGCGTGGGAGAGCCTATACAATGAGCAGTTCTTC
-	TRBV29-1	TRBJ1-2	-	CSVEGLGEAYGYTF	TGCAGCGTTGAAGGGCTGGGGGAAGCCTATGGCTACACCTTC
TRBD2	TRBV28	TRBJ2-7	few	CASGRGSYEQYF	TGTGCCAGCGGGAGGGGCTCCTACGAGCAGTACTTC
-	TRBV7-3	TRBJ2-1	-	CASSLSSDGVEQFF	TGTGCCAGCAGCTTGAGTAGCGACGGGGTTGAGCAGTTCTTC
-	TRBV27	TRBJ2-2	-	CASRGGPGELFF	TGTGCCAGCAGAGGGGGTCCCGGGGAGCTGTTTTTT
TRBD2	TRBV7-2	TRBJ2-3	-	CASSLVAGGRDTQYF	TGTGCCAGCAGCTTAGTAGCGGGAGGGCGGGATACGCAGTATTTT
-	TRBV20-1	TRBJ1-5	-	CSASSGRRAGGSNQPQHF	TGCAGTGCTAGTTCCGGCAGGCGCGCGGGCGGTAGCAATCAGCCCCAGCATTTT
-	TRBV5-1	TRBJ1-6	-	CASSLTVGANNSPLHF	TGCGCCAGCAGCCTCACGGTGGGGGCAAATAATTCACCCCTCCACTTT
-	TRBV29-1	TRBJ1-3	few	CSVANSGNTIYF	TGCAGCGTTGCCAACTCTGGAAACACCATATATTTT
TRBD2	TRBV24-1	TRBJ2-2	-	CATSELSSGSPVTGELFF	TGTGCCACCAGTGAGTTGTCTAGCGGGAGTCCGGTTACCGGGGAGCTGTTTTTT
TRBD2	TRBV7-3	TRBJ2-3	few	CASGKLAGRTDTQYF	TGTGCCAGCGGAAAACTAGCGGGGCGCACAGATACGCAGTATTTT
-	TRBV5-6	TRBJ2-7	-	CASSPGPGIDYEQYF	TGTGCCAGCAGCCCTGGCCCAGGAATTGACTACGAGCAGTACTTC
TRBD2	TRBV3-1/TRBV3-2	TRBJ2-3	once	CASSPTTGLAGTDTQYF	TGTGCCAGCAGTCCTACGACAGGACTAGCGGGTACAGATACGCAGTATTTT
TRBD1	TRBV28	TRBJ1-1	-	CASSPGQGITEAFF	TGTGCCAGCAGTCCCGGACAGGGAATCACTGAAGCTTTCTTT
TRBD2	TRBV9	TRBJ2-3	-	CASSQGLAGGTDTQYF	TGTGCCAGCAGCCAAGGACTAGCGGGTGGCACAGATACGCAGTATTTT
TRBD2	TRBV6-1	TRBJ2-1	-	CASSESRSGKQFF	TGTGCCAGCAGTGAATCTCGTAGCGGGAAGCAGTTCTTC
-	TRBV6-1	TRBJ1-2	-	CASSEIGGTLDYGYTF	TGTGCCAGCAGTGAAATCGGGGGAACTCTCGACTATGGCTACACCTTC
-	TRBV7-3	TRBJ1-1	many	CASSLRLGNTEAFF	TGTGCCAGCAGCTTAAGGTTGGGGAACACTGAAGCTTTCTTT
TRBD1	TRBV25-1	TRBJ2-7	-	CASGRAGTAYEQYF	TGTGCCAGCGGACGAGCCGGGACAGCCTACGAGCAGTACTTC
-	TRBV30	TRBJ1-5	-	CAWSSLQYSNQPQHF	TGTGCCTGGAGCAGTCTGCAATATAGCAATCAGCCCCAGCATTTT
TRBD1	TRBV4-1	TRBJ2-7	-	CASSHPGQATYEQYF	TGCGCCAGCAGCCACCCGGGACAGGCAACCTACGAGCAGTACTTC
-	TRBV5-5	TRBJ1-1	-	CASSSATQRRSNTEAFF	TGTGCCAGCAGCTCAGCCACCCAGAGGAGATCGAACACTGAAGCTTTCTTT
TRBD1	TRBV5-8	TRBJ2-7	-	CASSPVDRGIYEQYF	TGTGCCAGCAGCCCGGTGGACAGGGGGATCTACGAGCAGTACTTC
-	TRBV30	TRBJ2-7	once	CAWSQRYEQYF	TGTGCCTGGAGTCAACGGTACGAGCAGTACTTC
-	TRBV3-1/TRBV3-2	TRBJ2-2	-	CASSQDRVAGELFF	TGTGCCAGCAGCCAGGATAGGGTGGCCGGGGAGCTGTTTTTT
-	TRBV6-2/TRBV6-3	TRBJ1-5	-	CASSPGHFNQPQHF	TGTGCCAGCAGCCCCGGACACTTCAATCAGCCCCAGCATTTT
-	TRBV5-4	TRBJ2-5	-	CASSLGPGGEETQYF	TGTGCCAGCAGCTTGGGCCCGGGGGGCGAGGAGACCCAGTACTTC
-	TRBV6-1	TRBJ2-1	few	CASSEFRTVVYEQFF	TGTGCCAGCAGTGAATTCAGGACAGTTGTCTATGAGCAGTTCTTC
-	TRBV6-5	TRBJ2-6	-	CASSYGRGTGANVLTF	TGTGCCAGCAGTTACGGTCGGGGGACTGGGGCCAACGTCCTGACTTTC
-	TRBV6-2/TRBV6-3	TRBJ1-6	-	CASSYSSQANSPLHF	TGTGCCAGCAGTTACTCGAGCCAGGCTAATTCACCCCTCCACTTT
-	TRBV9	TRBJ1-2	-	CASSVEVGQDYGYTF	TGTGCCAGCAGCGTAGAGGTGGGTCAAGACTATGGCTACACCTTC
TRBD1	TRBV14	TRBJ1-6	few	CASSLHVGTGVSPLHF	TGTGCCAGCAGCCTCCATGTGGGGACAGGGGTTTCACCCCTCCACTTT